Here is one T cell receptor (beta chain) with its context. This clone was seen once. This receptor's antigen is unknown. No quality values exist for individual bases; no much larger clone is one base distant. The germline V gene specifies SGDLS as CDR1 and YYNGEE as CDR2. V loses 2 bases, J loses 6 bases, and the germline ends lie 20 bases apart. Counted from cysteine to phenylalanine, this CDR3 has 17 amino acids. The entry retains the CDR3 DNA only, 51 bases that are in frame from base 1. Genomic DNA was the input for TRB sequencing, which was run either with the immunoSEQ assay at survey resolution or with the hsTCRB kit. Per the authors' processing: Initial read processing used immunoSEQ software, and repertoire analyses used the LymphoSeq R package. Clonality was computed as 1 minus normalized Shannon entropy; Gini coefficient was also calculated for each TRB dataset. Phenotypes of unsorted samples were inferred by mapping TRB sequences from sorted subsets of the recipient or donor onto the same recipient's unsorted samples. In TCRdb, the immuneACCESS table is reduced to in-frame sequences with V and J assigned. These tables do not hold every clone; where another copy was compared, an unresolved V gene accounts for under half, and the others remain unexplained. V, J and clone size reflect that table, while D and trimming were determined from the DNA. Recorded for this sample are tens of thousands of clones; approximately 87% of them occurred a single time. The ten largest clones take up about 12% of the sample.

The data were taken from a study of T cells after posttransplantation cyclophosphamide (TCRdb year 2016). Study-level background: Using TRB sequencing, the study followed how the T cell repertoire rebuilt after myeloablative bone marrow transplantation with posttransplantation cyclophosphamide given as GVHD prophylaxis. Samples from approximately 40 PTCy-treated patients and roughly 17 related bone marrow donors of those patients were subjected to antigen receptor sequencing. Blood from every one of the 30 or so PTCy patients who had 1-year posttransplant specimens underwent TRB sequencing. In 3 patients, up to roughly 3 additional blood samples taken between 2 and 5.2 years after transplant also underwent TRB sequencing, as did pretransplant blood from several patients. Because TRA and TRB clonality were tightly correlated in fewer than 10 samples, subsequent TCR analyses were focused on TRB only. Public TRB sequences were compared against a database of over 3,000 sequences linked to responses to pathogens, tumor antigens, self-antigens and alloantigens.

Study-wide conclusions, independent of this receptor: The TRB repertoires of T cells infiltrating skin or GI tract showed only limited overlap with the TRB repertoires of T cells in blood. At 1-2 months, donor-recipient similarity was low but rose over the first year, and the later blood repertoires were often dominated by donor CD8+ memory clones. Across approximately 45 patients, recipient CMV seropositivity and CMV reactivation were highly associated with TRB clonality; PTCy diversity was similar to CNI/methotrexate controls.

This specimen's treatment or condition label, per the study, means: high-dose cyclophosphamide on days +3 and +4 as single-agent GVHD prophylaxis. For conditioning, the PTCy patients got busulfan and fludarabine, then a related or unrelated marrow graft, followed by cyclophosphamide on days +3 and +4. PTCy-treated patients came from a prospective multi-institutional clinical trial. Peripheral blood and bone marrow mononuclear cells were isolated by Ficoll-Hypaque density centrifugation and cryopreserved. The chain is assembled from TRBV9 and TRBJ2-2; TRBD1 is possibly the D segment (5 matching bases). The source material was PBMCs, sampled after allogeneic stem cell transplant with posttransplant cyclophosphamide. The receptor was derived from a female patient between 30 and 45 years old who received an allogeneic stem cell transplant from an unrelated donor, was CMV-positive, and had no GVHD. Following a transplant, some T cells may be graft donor cells, not patient cells. The DNA is TGTGCCAGCAGCGTGTCGACCACAGGTGCCCTCCCCGGGGAGCTGTTTTTT. Translation gives CASSVSTTGALPGELFF.